The rows below give T cell receptor beta chains drawn from one sample of a study of cytomegalovirus exposure and HLA in healthy donors. Data came from immunoSEQ multiplex PCR; TCRdb stores just in-frame clones and leaves some out. The table records roughly 100,000 clones, under 85% of them present only once. Material: PBMCs. The receptors were sampled from a man younger than 35 in good health and CMV-seronegative. Each CDR3 is given with its conserved first and last residue. D genes are given only for firm matches. Expanded clones get a size class; other rows say once, few or many, or leave the size out.

d_call	clone_size	j_call	v_call	cdr3_aa	cdr3_nt
NA	NA	TRBJ1-1	TRBV5-1	CASSSGGAPEAFF	TGCGCCAGCAGCTCGGGAGGGGCCCCTGAAGCCTTCTTT
TRBD1	NA	TRBJ2-7	TRBV29-1	CSVRTGRYEQYF	TGCAGCGTTAGGACAGGGCGCTACGAGCAGTACTTC
TRBD1	few	TRBJ1-1	TRBV4-2	CASARTPLRQGNTEAFF	TGTGCCAGCGCTCGTACCCCTTTAAGACAGGGGAACACTGAAGCTTTCTTT
NA	once	TRBJ1-1	TRBV6-5	CASSYSLQGGNTEAFF	TGTGCCAGCAGTTACTCGTTGCAGGGAGGGAACACTGAAGCTTTCTTT
NA	NA	TRBJ1-4	TRBV12-1	CASSFATGTGEVDEKLFF	NA
TRBD2	NA	TRBJ2-1	TRBV19	CASSIRASGRENEQFF	TGTGCCAGTAGTATAAGGGCTAGCGGGAGAGAGAATGAGCAGTTCTTC
TRBD1	NA	TRBJ2-2	TRBV14	CASSQIWDRASTGELFF	TGTGCCAGCAGCCAAATTTGGGACAGGGCCAGCACCGGGGAGCTGTTTTTT
NA	NA	TRBJ2-5	TRBV6-5	CASRGQGETQYF	TGTGCCAGCAGAGGGCAGGGGGAGACCCAGTACTTC
TRBD1	NA	TRBJ2-6	TRBV6-4	CASSDQTGSGANVLTF	TGTGCCAGCAGTGACCAGACAGGGTCTGGGGCCAACGTCCTGACTTTC
TRBD1	NA	TRBJ2-7	TRBV27	CASRPGQGTYEQYF	TGTGCCAGCAGACCGGGACAGGGTACCTACGAGCAGTACTTC
TRBD1	NA	TRBJ1-2	TRBV5-1	CASSTRQGKDGYTF	TGCGCCAGCAGCACACGACAGGGGAAGGATGGCTACACCTTC